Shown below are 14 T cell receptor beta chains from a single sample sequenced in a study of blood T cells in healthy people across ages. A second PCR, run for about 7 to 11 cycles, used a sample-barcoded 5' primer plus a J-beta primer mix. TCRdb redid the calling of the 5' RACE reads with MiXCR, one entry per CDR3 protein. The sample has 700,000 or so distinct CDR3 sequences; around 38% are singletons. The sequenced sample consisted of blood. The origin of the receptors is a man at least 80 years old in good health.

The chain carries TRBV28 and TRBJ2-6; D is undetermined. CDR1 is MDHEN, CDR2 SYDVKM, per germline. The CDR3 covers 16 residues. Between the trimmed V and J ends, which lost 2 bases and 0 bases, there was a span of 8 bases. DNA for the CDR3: TGTGCCAGCAGTTTACCACAGAGCTCTGGGGCCAACGTCCTGACTTTC. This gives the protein CASSLPQSSGANVLTF.

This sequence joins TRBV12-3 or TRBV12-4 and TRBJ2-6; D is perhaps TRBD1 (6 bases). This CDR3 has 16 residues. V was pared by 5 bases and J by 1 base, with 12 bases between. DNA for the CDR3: TGTGCCAGCAGTCCCGCAAGGGGGTCTGGGGCCAACGTCCTGACTTTC. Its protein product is CASSPARGSGANVLTF.

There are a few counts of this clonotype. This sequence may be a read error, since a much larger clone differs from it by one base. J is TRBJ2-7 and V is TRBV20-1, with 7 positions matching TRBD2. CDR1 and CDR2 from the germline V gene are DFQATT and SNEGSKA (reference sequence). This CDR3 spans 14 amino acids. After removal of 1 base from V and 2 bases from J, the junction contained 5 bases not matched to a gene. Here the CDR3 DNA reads TGCAGTGCTAGAGCCGGCGGGGGTACCTACGAGCAGTACTTC. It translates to CSARAGGGTYEQYF.

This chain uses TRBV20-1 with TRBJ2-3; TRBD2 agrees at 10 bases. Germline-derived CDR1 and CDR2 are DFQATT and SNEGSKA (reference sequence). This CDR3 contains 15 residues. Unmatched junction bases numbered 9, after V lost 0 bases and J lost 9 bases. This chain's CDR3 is CSARDFPAGGITQYF. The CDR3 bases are TGCAGTGCTAGAGATTTCCCAGCGGGGGGGATAACGCAGTATTTT.

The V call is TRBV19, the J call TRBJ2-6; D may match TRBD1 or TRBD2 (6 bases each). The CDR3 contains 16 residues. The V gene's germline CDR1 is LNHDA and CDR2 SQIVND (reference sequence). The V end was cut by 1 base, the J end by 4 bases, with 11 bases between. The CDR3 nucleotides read TGTGCCAGTAGTATAGTCTGGGGGGCCGGGGCCAACGTCCTGACTTTC. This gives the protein CASSIVWGAGANVLTF.

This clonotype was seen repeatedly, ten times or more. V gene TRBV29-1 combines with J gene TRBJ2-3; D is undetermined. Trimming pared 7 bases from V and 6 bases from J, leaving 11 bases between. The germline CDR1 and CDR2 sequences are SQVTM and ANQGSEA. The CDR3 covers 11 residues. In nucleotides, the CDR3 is TGCAGCGGACTTAGACTTGATACGCAGTATTTT. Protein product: CSGLRLDTQYF.

CDR3 sequence (DNA): TGTGCCAGCAGTACAAATCCTGAGAGCCATGAGCAGTTCTTC. Its protein is CASSTNPESHEQFF. The V call is TRBV6-6, the J call TRBJ2-1; D gene ambiguous. Looked up from germline, CDR1 is MNHNY and CDR2 is SVGAGI (reference sequence). The CDR3 is 14 amino acids. Trimming removed 5 bases at V and 8 bases at J, with 16 bases between.

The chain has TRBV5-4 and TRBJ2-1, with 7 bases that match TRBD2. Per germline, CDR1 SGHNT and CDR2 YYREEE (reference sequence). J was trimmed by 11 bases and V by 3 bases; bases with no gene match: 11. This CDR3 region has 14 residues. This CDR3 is CASSCGGEVIQQFF. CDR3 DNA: TGTGCCAGCAGCTGTGGGGGGGAAGTTATTCAGCAGTTCTTC.

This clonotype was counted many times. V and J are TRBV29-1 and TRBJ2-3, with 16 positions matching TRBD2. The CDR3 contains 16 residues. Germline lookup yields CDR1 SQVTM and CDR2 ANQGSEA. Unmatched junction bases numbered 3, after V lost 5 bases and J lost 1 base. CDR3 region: CSVQGLAGGRTDTQYF. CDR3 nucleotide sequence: TGCAGCGTTCAGGGACTAGCGGGGGGGCGCACAGATACGCAGTATTTT.

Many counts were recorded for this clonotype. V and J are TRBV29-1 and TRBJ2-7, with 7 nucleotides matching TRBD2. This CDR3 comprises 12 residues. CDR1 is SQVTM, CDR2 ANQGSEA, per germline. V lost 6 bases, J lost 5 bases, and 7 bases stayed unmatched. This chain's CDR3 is CSVAGGRNEQYF. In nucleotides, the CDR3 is TGCAGCGTGGCCGGCGGGAGAAACGAGCAGTACTTC.

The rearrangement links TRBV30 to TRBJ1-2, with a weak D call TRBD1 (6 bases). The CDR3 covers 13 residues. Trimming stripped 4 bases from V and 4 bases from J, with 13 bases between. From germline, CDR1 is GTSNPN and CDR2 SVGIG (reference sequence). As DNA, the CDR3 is TGTGCCTGGACCGTCGGACAGTTCTATGGCTACACCTTC. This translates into CAWTVGQFYGYTF.

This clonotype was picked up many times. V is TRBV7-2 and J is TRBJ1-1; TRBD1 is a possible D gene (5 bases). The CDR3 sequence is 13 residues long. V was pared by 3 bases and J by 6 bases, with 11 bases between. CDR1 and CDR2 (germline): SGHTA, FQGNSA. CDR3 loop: CASSLFQGAEAFF. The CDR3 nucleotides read TGTGCCAGCAGCTTGTTCCAGGGAGCTGAAGCTTTCTTT.

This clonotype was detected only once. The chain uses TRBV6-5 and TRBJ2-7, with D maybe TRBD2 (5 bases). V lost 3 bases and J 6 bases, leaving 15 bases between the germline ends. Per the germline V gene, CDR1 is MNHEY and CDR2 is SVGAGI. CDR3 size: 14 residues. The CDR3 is CASSYSGRGGEQYF. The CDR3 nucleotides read TGTGCCAGCAGTTATTCTGGACGGGGTGGCGAGCAGTACTTC.

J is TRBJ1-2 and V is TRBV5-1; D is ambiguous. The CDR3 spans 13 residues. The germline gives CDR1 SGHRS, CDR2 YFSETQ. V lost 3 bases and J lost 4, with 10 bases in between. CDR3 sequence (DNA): TGCGCCAGCAGCTCCTCAGGAACCTATGGCTACACCTTC. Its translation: CASSSSGTYGYTF.